This T cell receptor (beta chain) was obtained from a study of T cell responses to AZD1222 COVID-19 vaccine. Study-wide findings and caveats: Spike-specific TCR breadth and depth rose after two AZD1222 doses. Researchers took repertoire samples only after the peak T cell response had come. Close to half of spike-specific TCRs reportedly recognize unmutated variant regions.

Profiled with immunoSEQ multiplex PCR; TCRdb holds only in-frame clones, not every one. The table has some 110,000 clones, approximately 88% seen once. About this clone itself: Its specificity is unknown.

This CDR3 has 11 amino acids. Germline V gene data show CDR1 as SGDLS and CDR2 as YYNGEE. Trimming took off 4 bases at V and 6 bases at J, with 6 bases between the two ends. Sequencing was performed on peripheral blood, taken on day 0 of AZD1222 vaccination. The rearrangement links TRBV9 to TRBJ2-3; D remains unclear. This receptor was taken from an adult in good health. CDR3 nucleotides: TGTGCCAGCAGCTCCAAGGATACGCAGTATTTT. This encodes CASSSKDTQYF.